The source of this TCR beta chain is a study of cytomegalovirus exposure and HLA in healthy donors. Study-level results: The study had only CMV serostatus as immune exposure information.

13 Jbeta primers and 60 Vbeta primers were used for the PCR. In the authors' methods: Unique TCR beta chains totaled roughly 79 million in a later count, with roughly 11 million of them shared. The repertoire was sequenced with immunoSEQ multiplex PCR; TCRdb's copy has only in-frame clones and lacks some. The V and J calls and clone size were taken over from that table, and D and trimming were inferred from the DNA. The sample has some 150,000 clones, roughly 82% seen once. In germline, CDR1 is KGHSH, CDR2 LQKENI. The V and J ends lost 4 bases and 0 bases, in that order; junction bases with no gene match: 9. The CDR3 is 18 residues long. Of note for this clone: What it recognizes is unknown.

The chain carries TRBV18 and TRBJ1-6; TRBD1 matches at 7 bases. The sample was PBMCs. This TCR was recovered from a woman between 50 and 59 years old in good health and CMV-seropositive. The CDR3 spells CASSLDRNQSSYNSPLHF. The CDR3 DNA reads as TGTGCCAGCTCACTGGACAGGAACCAAAGCTCCTATAATTCACCCCTCCACTTT.